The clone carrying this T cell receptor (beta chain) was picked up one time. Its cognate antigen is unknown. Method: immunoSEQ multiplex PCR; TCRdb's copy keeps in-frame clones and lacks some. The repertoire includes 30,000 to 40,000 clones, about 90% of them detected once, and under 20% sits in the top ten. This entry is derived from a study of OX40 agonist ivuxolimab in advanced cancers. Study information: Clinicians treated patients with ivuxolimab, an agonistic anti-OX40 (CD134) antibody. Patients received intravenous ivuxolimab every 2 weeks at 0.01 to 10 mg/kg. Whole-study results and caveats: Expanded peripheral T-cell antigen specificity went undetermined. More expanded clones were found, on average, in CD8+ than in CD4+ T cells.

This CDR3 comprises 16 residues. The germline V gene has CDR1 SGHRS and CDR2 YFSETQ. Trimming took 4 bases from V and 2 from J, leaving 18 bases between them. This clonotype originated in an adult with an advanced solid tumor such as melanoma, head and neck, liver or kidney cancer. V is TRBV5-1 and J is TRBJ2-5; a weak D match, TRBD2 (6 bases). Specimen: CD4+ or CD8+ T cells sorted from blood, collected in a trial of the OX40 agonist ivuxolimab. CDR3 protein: CASSGTSGTDQETQYF. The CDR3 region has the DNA TGCGCCAGCAGCGGTACCTCCGGGACTGATCAAGAGACCCAGTACTTC. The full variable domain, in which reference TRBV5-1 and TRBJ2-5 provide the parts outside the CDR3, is KAGVTQTPRYLIKTRGQQVTLSCSPISGHRSVSWYQQTPGQGLQFLFEYFSETQRNKGNFPGRFSGRQFSNSRSEMNVSTLELGDSALYLCASSGTSGTDQETQYFGPGTRLLVL.